Presented here are 21 T cell receptor beta chains from one specimen sequenced in a study of Tregs in tolerant kidney transplant recipients. This table comes from immunoSEQ multiplex PCR, and its TCRdb copy is limited to in-frame clones, with some not included. In total, the table holds fewer than 40,000 clones. The specimen comprised CD8+ T cells from blood, sampled before the transplant. The receptors were sampled from a human donor who received a combined kidney and bone marrow transplant.

Notes on this clone: The read gets to within 3 residues of the CDR3 end, and the germline J gene fills in the rest. The chain combines TRBV7-2 with TRBJ1-1, with D maybe TRBD1 (5 bases). The CDR3 totals 14 residues. CDR1 is SGHTA and CDR2 is FQGNSA in the germline V gene. With 1 base removed from V and 3 bases from J, the gap between germline ends came to 9 bases. The CDR3 loop is CASSLGDSHTEAFF. The covered CDR3 bases are TGTGCCAGCAGCTTAGGCGACAGTCACACTGAA.

Comments on this clone: The read finishes 3 residues shy of the CDR3 end, and the germline J gene is used to complete it. J is TRBJ2-3 and V is TRBV20-1; 9 bases agree with TRBD2. This CDR3 region has 15 residues. J gave up 4 bases and V 6 bases, and 11 bases lay outside the gene matches. Germline CDR1 DFQATT, CDR2 SNEGSKA (reference sequence). CDR3 sequence reads: CSAPWGTSLADTQYF. CDR3 DNA, as far as it was read: TGCAGTGCCCCTTGGGGGACTAGCTTGGCAGATACG.

In regard to this clone: The sequenced fragment ends 3 residues before the CDR3 boundary, so the rest is inferred from the germline J gene. The rearrangement uses TRBV19 and TRBJ1-6, with D maybe TRBD1 (5 bases). V lost 6 bases, J lost 7 bases, and 13 bases lay in between. CDR1 is LNHDA and CDR2 is SQIVND in the germline V gene (reference sequence). The length of the CDR3 is 14 residues. The covered CDR3 bases are TGTGCCAGTAGAGCAAGACAGTGGAATTCACCC. This gives the protein CASRARQWNSP. The CDR3 in its entirety is CASRARQWNSPLHF.

As to this clone: The read stops 3 residues short of the end of the CDR3; the missing end is completed from the germline J gene. This chain links TRBV6-2 or TRBV6-3 with TRBJ2-1, with 8 positions matching TRBD2. From germline, CDR1 is MNHEY and CDR2 SVGEGT. With 4 bases clipped from V and 6 bases from J, the junction kept 5 bases outside the gene matches. The CDR3 totals 14 residues. The part of the CDR3 DNA that was read is TGTGCCAGCAGTTTCGCGGGAGGCCCCAATGAG. This gives the protein CASSFAGGPNE. The full CDR3 is CASSFAGGPNEQFF.

Remarks on this clone: The DNA ends 3 residues before the CDR3 does, and the rest of the CDR3 is filled in from the germline J gene. The chain joins TRBV2 to TRBJ1-2; no definite D call. Germline V gives CDR1 SNHLY, CDR2 FYNNEI. The V gene lost 3 bases and the J gene lost 4 bases, with 18 bases spanning the gap. The CDR3 spans 16 residues. The sequenced part of the CDR3 DNA is TGTGCCAGCAGTGATGGTAGGGCCGCGCCCGCCTATGGC. The encoded protein is CASSDGRAAPAYG. The full CDR3 is CASSDGRAAPAYGYTF.

Of note for this clone: With the read ending 3 residues before the CDR3 end, the germline J gene is used to fill in that end. The chain has TRBV5-1 and TRBJ1-1; 7 nucleotides line up with TRBD1. CDR3 length: 15 residues. With V trimmed by 0 bases and J by 1 base, 3 bases remained unmatched. Germline assignment: CDR1 SGHRS and CDR2 YFSETQ. CDR3 DNA (partial): TGCGCCAGCAGCTTGGTAGGGGGCCCGAACACTGAA. Protein sequence: CASSLVGGPNTE. The CDR3 in full is CASSLVGGPNTEAFF. Combining the CDR3 with reference TRBV5-1 and TRBJ1-1 gives the whole variable domain KAGVTQTPRYLIKTRGQQVTLSCSPISGHRSVSWYQQTPGQGLQFLFEYFSETQRNKGNFPGRFSGRQFSNSRSEMNVSTLELGDSALYLCASSLVGGPNTEAFFGQGTRLTVV.

Remarks on this clone: The missing CDR3 end, 3 residues past where the read stops, is filled in from the germline J gene. This chain joins TRBV19 and TRBJ1-1, with TRBD1 as a possible D gene (5 bases). V shed 1 base and J shed 2 bases, with 11 bases lying between them. There are 15 residues in the CDR3. The germline CDR1 and CDR2 sequences are LNHDA and SQIVND (reference sequence). CDR3: CASSIGGEGNTEAFF. The CDR3 DNA, read in part, is TGTGCCAGTAGTATAGGGGGGGAGGGTAACACTGAA.

On this clone itself: The read comes to an end 3 residues before the CDR3 does, leaving the germline J gene to fill in the end. The gene calls are TRBV6-1 and TRBJ1-2, with D possibly being TRBD1 (5 bases). Germline V gives CDR1 MNHNS, CDR2 SASEGT. The V end was cut by 4 bases, the J end by 0 bases, with 12 bases between. This CDR3 spans 15 amino acids. CDR3 DNA, as far as it was read: TGTGCCAGCAGTGGTTATTCAGGGACTAACTATGGC. It is translated as CASSGYSGTNYG. The whole CDR3 is CASSGYSGTNYGYTF.

Note on this clone: The CDR3 goes on 3 residues after the read ends, and that part is filled in from the germline J gene. This chain links TRBV19 with TRBJ2-2, with 8 bases identical to TRBD1. The V and J ends lost 3 bases and 4 bases, in that order; junction bases with no gene match: 4. Germline V gene lookup returns CDR1 LNHDA and CDR2 SQIVND (reference sequence). There are 15 residues in the CDR3. The CDR3 spells CASSIGQGLTGELFF. The covered CDR3 bases are TGTGCCAGTAGTATCGGACAGGGCCTCACCGGGGAG.

About this clone itself: The read halts 3 residues ahead of the CDR3 end, with the missing end drawn from the germline J gene. This chain links TRBV30 with TRBJ2-2, with TRBD2 matching over 13 bases. CDR3 length: 15 amino acids. Per germline, CDR1 GTSNPN and CDR2 SVGIG (reference sequence). The V segment lost 5 bases and the J segment 4 bases; nucleotides outside the gene matches: 4. The CDR3 DNA, read in part, is TGTGCCTGGGGTGGACTAGCGGGAGTCACCGGGGAG. Protein sequence: CAWGGLAGVTGE. The full CDR3 reads CAWGGLAGVTGELFF.

Incomplete CDR3 DNA: TGTGCCAGTAGTACAGGGGGGAGCTCCTACAATGAG. Translation: CASSTGGSSYNE. The complete CDR3 reads CASSTGGSSYNEQFF. The genes are TRBV19 and TRBJ2-1; possibly TRBD1 for D (7 bases). The read is 3 residues too short to cover the CDR3 end, so that end is filled in from the germline J gene. Trimming cost V 4 bases and J 0 bases, with 10 bases left between them. The CDR3 has 15 amino acids. Germline lookup yields CDR1 LNHDA and CDR2 SQIVND (reference sequence).

A remark on this clone: The read is 3 residues too short to cover the CDR3 end, so that end is filled in from the germline J gene. The chain uses TRBV19 and TRBJ2-3; perhaps TRBD1 as D (5 bases). V was cut by 9 bases and J by 2 bases, with 21 bases left in between. The CDR3 has 16 amino acids. Germline assignment: CDR1 LNHDA and CDR2 SQIVND (reference sequence). The CDR3 loop is CASSSVAGWVTDTQYF. The part of the CDR3 DNA that was read is TGTGCCAGCTCCTCCGTGGCAGGGTGGGTCACAGATACG. Looking up the rest from reference TRBV19 and TRBJ2-3 gives the full variable domain: DGGITQSPKYLFRKEGQNVTLSCEQNLNHDAMYWYRQDPGQGLRLIYYSQIVNDFQKGDIAEGYSVSREKKESFPLTVTSAQKNPTAFYLCASSSVAGWVTDTQYFGPGTRLTVL.

CDR3 DNA (partial): TGTGCCATAGGGACAGCTGAA. It translates to CAIGTAE. The whole CDR3 protein is CAIGTAEAFF. V gene TRBV19 combines with J gene TRBJ1-1; 7 bases agree with TRBD1. The missing CDR3 end, 3 residues past where the read stops, is filled in from the germline J gene. There are 10 residues in the CDR3. Trimming cost V 10 bases and J 6 bases; bases outside gene matches: 2. Germline CDR1 reads LNHDA; CDR2 reads SQIVND (reference sequence).

As regards this clone: The missing CDR3 end, 3 residues past where the read stops, is filled in from the germline J gene. This sequence joins TRBV10-3 and TRBJ1-2, with D hard to call. Germline V CDR1 and CDR2: ENHRY, SYGVKD. V dropped 3 bases and J dropped 4 bases, with 15 bases sitting between them. The CDR3 length is 15 residues. Incomplete CDR3 DNA: TGTGCCATCAGTGACTCTCCAACGAGGTCCTATGGC. It translates to CAISDSPTRSYG. The CDR3 in its entirety is CAISDSPTRSYGYTF.

On this clone: The read stops 3 residues short of the end of the CDR3; the missing end is completed from the germline J gene. The chain links TRBV7-6 to TRBJ2-7; 14 bases are shared with TRBD2. CDR3 length equals 16 residues. Losses at the gene ends were 2 bases for V and 5 bases for J; bases not matched to a gene: 5. The germline gives CDR1 SGHVS, CDR2 FNYEAQ. The CDR3 loop reads CASSLTGLAGADEQYF. CDR3 bases read: TGTGCCAGCAGCTTAACGGGACTAGCGGGAGCAGACGAG.

CDR3 sequence: CASSVLAGGLYNEQFF. CDR3 bases read: TGTGCCAGTAGCGTACTAGCGGGGGGGTTATACAATGAG. This chain connects TRBV19 to TRBJ2-1; 13 bases map to TRBD2. The CDR3 end lies 3 residues beyond the end of the read and is filled in from the germline J gene. Trimming at V came to 6 bases and at J to 4 bases, leaving 6 bases not matched to a gene. Looked up from germline, CDR1 is LNHDA and CDR2 is SQIVND (reference sequence). This CDR3 has 16 amino acids.

Comment on this clone: The read stops 3 residues short of the end of the CDR3; the missing end is completed from the germline J gene. The chain links TRBV30 to TRBJ1-2, with 10 nucleotides matching TRBD1. Losses at the gene ends were 4 bases for V and 2 bases for J; bases not matched to a gene: 13. Germline V gene data show CDR1 as GTSNPN and CDR2 as SVGIG (reference sequence). This CDR3 has 17 residues. Incomplete CDR3 DNA: TGTGCCTGGAACACCGACCGGACAGGGGGACACAACTATGGC. This translates into CAWNTDRTGGHNYG. The whole CDR3 reads CAWNTDRTGGHNYGYTF.

To note about this clone: The CDR3 goes on 3 residues after the read ends, and that part is filled in from the germline J gene. This chain uses TRBV10-1 with TRBJ2-3; weak D call: TRBD2 (7 bases). The germline V and J ends were trimmed by 3 bases and 5 bases, with 15 bases remaining between them. The CDR3 has 15 residues. Germline V gives CDR1 WNHNN, CDR2 SYGVQD (reference sequence). CDR3 in amino acids: CASSDRGAFGDTQYF. The DNA read from the CDR3 is TGCGCCAGCAGTGACCGGGGGGCCTTCGGAGATACG.

On this clone: The DNA ends 3 residues before the CDR3 does, and the rest of the CDR3 is filled in from the germline J gene. The chain carries TRBV11-2 and TRBJ2-5; D is possibly TRBD2 (5 bases). Germline lookup yields CDR1 SGHAT and CDR2 FQNNGV. V dropped 5 bases and J dropped 3 bases, with 13 bases sitting between them. The CDR3 spans 14 residues. The CDR3 bases that were read are TGTGCCAGCAGCACGAGGACTCTCGAAGAGACC. Translating gives CASSTRTLEET. The whole CDR3 sequence is CASSTRTLEETQYF.

Turning to this clone: The CDR3 end falls 3 residues outside the read, so it is completed with the germline J gene. The chain employs TRBV5-1 and TRBJ1-2; TRBD1 might be the D (6 bases). This CDR3 has 13 residues. The germline CDR1 and CDR2 sequences are SGHRS and YFSETQ. The CDR3 spells CASSLATGTGYTF. CDR3 DNA (partial): TGCGCCAGCAGCTTGGCTACAGGGACCGGC.

As for this clone: The sequence runs out 3 residues before the end of the CDR3; the remainder is reconstructed from the germline J gene. The rearrangement links TRBV29-1 to TRBJ2-3; possibly TRBD1 for D (7 bases). This CDR3 region has 11 residues. Germline CDR1 reads SQVTM; CDR2 reads ANQGSEA. V lost 8 bases, J lost 5 bases, and 11 bases lay in between. CDR3 DNA (partial): TGCAGCTACAGGGGAGGAGATACG. This encodes CSYRGGDT. The whole CDR3 sequence is CSYRGGDTQYF.